One sample yielded the 10 T cell receptor beta chains listed below, sequenced in a study of control samples from healthy donors and cancer patients. The table came from immunoSEQ multiplex PCR; TCRdb's copy has only in-frame clones and leaves some out. This table holds 160,000 or so clones, more than 85% found once. Sequencing was carried out using blood. All receptors derive from a man over 45 in good health.

For this clone: Different DNA sequences within this sample yield the same CDR3. This chain connects TRBV7-9 to TRBJ2-2, with 9 positions matching TRBD1. Trimming at V came to 6 bases and at J to 7 bases, leaving 9 bases not matched to a gene. This CDR3 has 15 residues. The V gene's germline CDR1 is SEHNR and CDR2 FQNEAQ (reference sequence). In DNA form, the CDR3 reads TGTGCCAGCAGGCCGGGACAGGGTTCGATCGGGGAGCTGTTTTTT. Its translation: CASRPGQGSIGELFF.

CDR3 sequence: CASSQTSGLLGNEQYF. CDR3 sequence (DNA): TGTGCCAGCAGTCAGACTAGCGGCTTACTCGGGAACGAGCAGTACTTC. The V and J genes are TRBV28 and TRBJ2-7, with TRBD2 identical over 9 bases. With 5 bases clipped from V and 5 bases from J, the junction kept 13 bases outside the gene matches. The CDR3 extends over 16 amino acids. CDR1 and CDR2 from the germline V gene are MDHEN and SYDVKM.

This chain connects TRBV19 to TRBJ2-5; a possible D gene is TRBD2 (5 bases). V was shortened by 3 bases and J by 2 bases, with 10 bases between the two germline ends. Germline V gives CDR1 LNHDA, CDR2 SQIVND (reference sequence). The CDR3 contains 14 residues. The CDR3 sequence is CASSMAGQQETQYF. The CDR3 region has the DNA TGTGCCAGTAGTATGGCGGGTCAACAAGAGACCCAGTACTTC.

The chain uses TRBV11-2 and TRBJ2-7, with TRBD1 identical over 8 bases. Germline assignment: CDR1 SGHAT and CDR2 FQNNGV. The CDR3 has 16 amino acids. J lost 0 bases, V lost 3 bases, and 7 bases had no gene match. The DNA for the CDR3 is TGTGCCAGCAGCTTCACGGACAGGGCCAGCTCCTACGAGCAGTACTTC. Residues: CASSFTDRASSYEQYF.

The chain joins TRBV14 to TRBJ1-1; possibly TRBD1 for D (5 bases). The V and J ends lost 4 bases and 5 bases respectively, with 11 bases between them. This CDR3 is 13 amino acids long. The germline V gene has CDR1 SGHDN and CDR2 FVKESK. CDR3: CASSLGHITEAFF. CDR3 DNA: TGTGCCAGCAGCCTCGGACATATTACTGAAGCTTTCTTT.

The chain uses TRBV11-1 and TRBJ1-1, with D unclear. Germline V gene data show CDR1 as SGHAT and CDR2 as FQDESV (reference sequence). The V and J ends lost 0 bases and 7 bases respectively, with 15 bases between them. The CDR3 totals 15 residues. The CDR3 region is CASSLAGRRGGEAFF. The CDR3 region has the DNA TGTGCCAGCAGCTTAGCAGGGCGGCGGGGAGGTGAAGCTTTCTTT. Full variable domain (outside the CDR3, taken from reference TRBV11-1 and TRBJ1-1): EAEVAQSPRYKITEKSQAVAFWCDPISGHATLYWYRQILGQGPELLVQFQDESVVDDSQLPKDRFSAERLKGVDSTLKIQPAELGDSAMYLCASSLAGRRGGEAFFGQGTRLTVV.

The chain links TRBV20-1 to TRBJ2-7; tentatively, D is TRBD1 (5 bases). The germline V gene has CDR1 DFQATT and CDR2 SNEGSKA (reference sequence). The CDR3 totals 11 residues. The CDR3 nucleotides read TGCAGCAGCAGGGCCGCCTACGAGCAGTACTTC. Protein: CSSRAAYEQYF.

This chain connects TRBV19 to TRBJ2-2; maybe TRBD1 (6 bases). V shed 7 bases and J shed 5 bases, with 14 bases lying between them. The CDR3 sequence is 14 residues long. From germline, CDR1 is LNHDA and CDR2 SQIVND (reference sequence). The CDR3: CASKYTGQTGELFF. In DNA, the CDR3 is TGTGCCAGTAAATATACAGGGCAGACCGGGGAGCTGTTTTTT.

This clone was recorded once. This rearrangement joins TRBV28 to TRBJ2-7; TRBD1 matches at 10 bases. The CDR3 is 14 residues long. Germline V lookup: CDR1 MDHEN, CDR2 SYDVKM. Unmatched junction bases numbered 6, after V lost 5 bases and J lost 5 bases. The DNA of the CDR3 is TGTGCCAGCAGTCCCGGGACAGGGGTAGACGAGCAGTACTTC. Translated: CASSPGTGVDEQYF.

This chain uses TRBV24-1 with TRBJ2-1; D is perhaps TRBD1 or TRBD2 (5 bases each). Germline assignment: CDR1 KGHDR and CDR2 SFDVKD. The CDR3 is made up of 15 amino acids. V was shortened by 2 bases and J by 6 bases, with 13 bases between the two germline ends. CDR3 nucleotides: TGTGCCACCAGTGATTCCGGGGCCTGGGGCAATGAGCAGTTCTTC. Amino acids: CATSDSGAWGNEQFF.